This TCR beta chain was retrieved from a study of cytotoxic CD8 clonotypes in ibrutinib-treated CLL. Study information: The authors obtained response samples at a median of roughly twelve months of treatment, range 6 to 36. Across samples, productive templates numbered over 200,000 and productive rearrangements reached around 98,000 on average. General study findings and limits: Sampling times differed between sustained-remission and progressing patients.

Assay used: immunoSEQ multiplex PCR; TCRdb lists only in-frame clones, some missing. Of roughly 150,000 clones listed, roughly 80% are singletons. In regard to this clone: What it recognizes is unknown.

The V end was cut by 2 bases, the J end by 2 bases, with 9 bases between. The CDR3 is 14 residues long. Germline lookup yields CDR1 LNHNV and CDR2 YYDKDF (reference sequence). Genomic DNA in a quantity of about 2 micrograms was derived from cryopreserved PBMCs for TCR beta libraries. The V gene is TRBV15, the J gene TRBJ1-2; a weak D match, TRBD1 (5 bases). This clonotype was sampled from a human donor with chronic lymphocytic leukemia. The material sequenced was PBMCs, taken after 12 months of ibrutinib treatment. The CDR3 DNA is TGTGCCACCAGCAGACGGGGCGGGAACTATGGCTACACCTTC. Amino acid sequence: CATSRRGGNYGYTF.